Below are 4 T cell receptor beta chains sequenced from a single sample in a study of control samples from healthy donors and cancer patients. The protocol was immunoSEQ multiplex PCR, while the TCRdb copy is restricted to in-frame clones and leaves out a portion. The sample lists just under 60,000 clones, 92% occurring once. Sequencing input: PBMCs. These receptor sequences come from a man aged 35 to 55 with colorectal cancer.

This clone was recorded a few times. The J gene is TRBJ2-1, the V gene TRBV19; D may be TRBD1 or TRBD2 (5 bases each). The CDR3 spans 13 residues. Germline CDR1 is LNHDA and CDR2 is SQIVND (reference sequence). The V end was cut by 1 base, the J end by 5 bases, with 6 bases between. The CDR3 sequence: CASSIGGNNEQFF. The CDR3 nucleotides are TGTGCCAGTAGTATAGGGGGGAACAATGAGCAGTTCTTC.

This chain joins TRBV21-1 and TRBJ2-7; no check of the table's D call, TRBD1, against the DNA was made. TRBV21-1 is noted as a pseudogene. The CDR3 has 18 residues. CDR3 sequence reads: CASGAGPSPLGCSYEQYF. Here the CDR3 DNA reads TGTGCCAGCGGGGCAGGGCCATCCCCACTCGGTTGCTCCTACGAGCAGTACTTC.

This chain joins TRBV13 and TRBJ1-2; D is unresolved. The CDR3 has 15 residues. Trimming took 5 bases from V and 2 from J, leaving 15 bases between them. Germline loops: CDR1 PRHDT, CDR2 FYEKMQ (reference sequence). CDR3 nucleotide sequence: TGTGCCAGCAGCCCCCAGGACTGGGCAAACTATGGCTACACCTTC. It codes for CASSPQDWANYGYTF.

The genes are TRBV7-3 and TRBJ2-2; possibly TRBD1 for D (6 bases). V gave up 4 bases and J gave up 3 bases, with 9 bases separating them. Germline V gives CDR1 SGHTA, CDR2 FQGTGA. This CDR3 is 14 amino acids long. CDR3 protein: CASSSQGYTGELFF. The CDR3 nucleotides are TGTGCCAGCAGCTCCCAGGGGTACACCGGGGAGCTGTTTTTT.